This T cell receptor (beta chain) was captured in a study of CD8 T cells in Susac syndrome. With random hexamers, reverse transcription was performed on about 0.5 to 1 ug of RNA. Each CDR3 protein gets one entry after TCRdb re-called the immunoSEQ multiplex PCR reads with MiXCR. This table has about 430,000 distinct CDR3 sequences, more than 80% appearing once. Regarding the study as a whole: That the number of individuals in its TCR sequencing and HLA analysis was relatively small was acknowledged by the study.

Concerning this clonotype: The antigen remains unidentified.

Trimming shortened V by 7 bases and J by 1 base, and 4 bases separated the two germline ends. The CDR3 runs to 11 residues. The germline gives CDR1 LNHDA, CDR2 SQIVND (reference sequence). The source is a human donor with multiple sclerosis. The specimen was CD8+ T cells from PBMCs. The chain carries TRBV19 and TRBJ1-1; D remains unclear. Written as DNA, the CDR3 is TGTGCCAGTATCAAGAACACTGAAGCTTTCTTT. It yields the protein CASIKNTEAFF.